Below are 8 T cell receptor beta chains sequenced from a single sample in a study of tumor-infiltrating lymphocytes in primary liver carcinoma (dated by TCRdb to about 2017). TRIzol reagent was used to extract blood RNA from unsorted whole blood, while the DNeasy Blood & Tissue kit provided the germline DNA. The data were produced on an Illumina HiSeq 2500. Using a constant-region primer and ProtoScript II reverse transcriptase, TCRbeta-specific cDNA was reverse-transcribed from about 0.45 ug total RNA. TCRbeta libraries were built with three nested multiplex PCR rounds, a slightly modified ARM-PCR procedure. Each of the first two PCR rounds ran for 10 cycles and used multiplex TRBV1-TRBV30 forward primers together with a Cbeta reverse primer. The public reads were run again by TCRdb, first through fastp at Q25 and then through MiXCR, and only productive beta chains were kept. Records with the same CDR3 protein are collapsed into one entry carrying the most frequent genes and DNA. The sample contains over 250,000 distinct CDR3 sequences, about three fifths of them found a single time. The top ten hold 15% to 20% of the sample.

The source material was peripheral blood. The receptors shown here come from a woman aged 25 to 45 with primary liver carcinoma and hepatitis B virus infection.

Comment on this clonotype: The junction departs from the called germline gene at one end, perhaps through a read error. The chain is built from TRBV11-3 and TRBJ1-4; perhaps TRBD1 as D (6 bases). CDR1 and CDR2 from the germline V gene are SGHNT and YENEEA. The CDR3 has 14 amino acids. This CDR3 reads CGSSPGHENERLFF. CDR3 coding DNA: TGTGGCAGCAGCCCGGGACACGAAAATGAAAGACTGTTTTTT.

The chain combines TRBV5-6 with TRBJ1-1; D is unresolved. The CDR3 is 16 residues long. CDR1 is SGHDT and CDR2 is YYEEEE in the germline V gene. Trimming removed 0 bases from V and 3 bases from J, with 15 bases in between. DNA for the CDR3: TGTGCCAGCAGCTTGGCCTCCCGTGGGTTGGACACTGAAGCTTTCTTT. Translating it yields CASSLASRGLDTEAFF.

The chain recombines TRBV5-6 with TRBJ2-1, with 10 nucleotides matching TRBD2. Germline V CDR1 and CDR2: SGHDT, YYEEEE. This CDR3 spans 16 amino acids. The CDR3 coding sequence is TGTGTCAGTAGCTTGGGCCTAGCGGGAGTCTCCAATGAGCAGTTCTTC. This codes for CVSSLGLAGVSNEQFF.

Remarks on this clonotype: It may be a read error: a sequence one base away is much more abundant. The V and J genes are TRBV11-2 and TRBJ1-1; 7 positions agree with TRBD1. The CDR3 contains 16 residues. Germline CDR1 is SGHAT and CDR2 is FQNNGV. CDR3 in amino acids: CASSSPGGRANTEALF. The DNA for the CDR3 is TGTGCCAGCAGCTCACCAGGGGGTCGGGCGAACACTGAAGCTCTCTTT.

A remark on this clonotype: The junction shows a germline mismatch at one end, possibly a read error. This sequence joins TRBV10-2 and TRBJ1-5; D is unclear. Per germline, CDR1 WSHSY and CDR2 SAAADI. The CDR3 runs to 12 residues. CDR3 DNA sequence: TGCGCCAGCAGTCGCCTCAGTCAGTCCCAGCATTTT. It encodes CASSRLSQSQHF.

The CDR3 here is CASSNGLEQYF. CDR3 DNA: TGTGCCAGCAGCAACGGACTCGAGCAGTACTTC. This chain uses TRBV7-3 with TRBJ2-7, with D tentatively TRBD2 (5 bases). The V end was cut by 5 bases, the J end by 6 bases, with 8 bases between. This CDR3 has 11 residues. Germline-derived CDR1 and CDR2 are SGHTA and FQGTGA.

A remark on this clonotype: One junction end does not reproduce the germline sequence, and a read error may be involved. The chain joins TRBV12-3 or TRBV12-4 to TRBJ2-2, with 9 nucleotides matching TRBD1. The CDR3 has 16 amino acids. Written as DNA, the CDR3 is TGTACCAGCAGTCGCAGAGGACAGGGGATATCCGGGGAGCTGTTTTTT. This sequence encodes CTSSRRGQGISGELFF.

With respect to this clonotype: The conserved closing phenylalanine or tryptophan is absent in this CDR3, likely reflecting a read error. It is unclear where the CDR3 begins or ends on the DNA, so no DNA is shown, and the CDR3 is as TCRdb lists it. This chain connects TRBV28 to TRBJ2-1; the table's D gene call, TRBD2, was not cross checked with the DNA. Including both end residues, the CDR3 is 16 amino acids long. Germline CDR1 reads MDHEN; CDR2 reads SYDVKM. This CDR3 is CASSTVREGRYNEQSS.